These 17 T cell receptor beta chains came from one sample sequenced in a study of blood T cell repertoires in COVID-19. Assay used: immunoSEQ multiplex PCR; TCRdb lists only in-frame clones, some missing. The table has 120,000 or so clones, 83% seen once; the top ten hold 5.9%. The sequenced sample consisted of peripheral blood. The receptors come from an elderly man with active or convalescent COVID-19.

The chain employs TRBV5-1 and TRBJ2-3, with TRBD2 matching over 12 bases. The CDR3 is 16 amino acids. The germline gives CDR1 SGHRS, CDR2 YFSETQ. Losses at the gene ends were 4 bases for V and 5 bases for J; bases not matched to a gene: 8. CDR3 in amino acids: CASSALTSGGGDTQYF. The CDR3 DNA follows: TGCGCCAGCAGCGCTCTGACTAGCGGGGGTGGAGATACGCAGTATTTT.

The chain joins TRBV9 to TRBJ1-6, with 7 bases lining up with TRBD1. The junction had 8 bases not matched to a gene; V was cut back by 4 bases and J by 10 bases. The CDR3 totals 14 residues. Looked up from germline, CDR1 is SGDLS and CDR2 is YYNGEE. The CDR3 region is CASSPGQVGSPLHF. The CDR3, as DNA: TGTGCCAGCAGCCCCGGACAGGTCGGATCACCCCTCCACTTT.

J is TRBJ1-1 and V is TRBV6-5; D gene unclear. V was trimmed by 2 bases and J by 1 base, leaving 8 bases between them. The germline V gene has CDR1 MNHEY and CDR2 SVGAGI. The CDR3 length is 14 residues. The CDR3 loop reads CASSYPESNTEAFF. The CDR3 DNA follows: TGTGCCAGCAGTTACCCAGAATCGAACACTGAAGCTTTCTTT.

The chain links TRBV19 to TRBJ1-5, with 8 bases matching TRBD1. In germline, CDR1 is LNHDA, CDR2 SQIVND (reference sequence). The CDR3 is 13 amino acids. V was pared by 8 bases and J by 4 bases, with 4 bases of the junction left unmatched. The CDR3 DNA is TGTGCCAGTGGTAGACAGGGGAATCAGCCCCAGCATTTT. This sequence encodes CASGRQGNQPQHF.

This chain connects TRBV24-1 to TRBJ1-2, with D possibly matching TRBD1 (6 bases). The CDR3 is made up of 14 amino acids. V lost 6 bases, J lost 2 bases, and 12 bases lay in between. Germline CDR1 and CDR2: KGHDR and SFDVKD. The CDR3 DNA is TGTGCCACCAGTCCAGGACAGCGAAACTATGGCTACACCTTC. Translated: CATSPGQRNYGYTF.

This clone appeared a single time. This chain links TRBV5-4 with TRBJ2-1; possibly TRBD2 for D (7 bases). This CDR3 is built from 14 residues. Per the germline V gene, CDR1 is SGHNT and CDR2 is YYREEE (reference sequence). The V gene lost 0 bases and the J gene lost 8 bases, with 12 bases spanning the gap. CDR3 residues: CASSLARGGDEQFF. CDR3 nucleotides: TGTGCCAGCAGCTTGGCGAGGGGGGGCGATGAGCAGTTCTTC.

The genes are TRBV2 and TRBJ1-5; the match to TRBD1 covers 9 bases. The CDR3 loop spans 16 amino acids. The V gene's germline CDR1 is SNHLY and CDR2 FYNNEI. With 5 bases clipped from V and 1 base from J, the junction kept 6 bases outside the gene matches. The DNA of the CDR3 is TGTGCCAGCAGTCGTACAGGGGGCGGAAGCAATCAGCCCCAGCATTTT. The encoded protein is CASSRTGGGSNQPQHF.

The CDR3 sequence is CASSTTFTGGYEQYF. Written as DNA, the CDR3 is TGTGCCAGCAGCACCACTTTTACGGGGGGCTACGAGCAGTACTTC. J is TRBJ2-7 and V is TRBV7-9, with 7 bases lining up with TRBD2. The V and J ends lost 5 bases and 3 bases, in that order; junction bases with no gene match: 10. There are 15 residues in the CDR3. Per germline, CDR1 SEHNR and CDR2 FQNEAQ (reference sequence).

Written as DNA, the CDR3 is TGTGCCAGCAGCTCCCCCGAGGGACTAGCTTTGACAGATACGCAGTATTTT. Translating gives CASSSPEGLALTDTQYF. The chain employs TRBV7-9 and TRBJ2-3; 9 positions agree with TRBD2. The junction had 11 bases not matched to a gene; V was cut back by 4 bases and J by 3 bases. CDR1 SEHNR and CDR2 FQNEAQ come from the germline V gene (reference sequence). CDR3 size: 17 residues.

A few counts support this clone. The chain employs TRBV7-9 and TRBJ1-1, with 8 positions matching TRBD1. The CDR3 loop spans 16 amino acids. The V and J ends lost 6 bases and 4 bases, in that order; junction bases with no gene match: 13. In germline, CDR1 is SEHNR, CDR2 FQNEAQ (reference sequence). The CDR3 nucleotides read TGTGCCAGCAGACCTAGGACAGGGCAGGGGGTCACTGAAGCTTTCTTT. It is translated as CASRPRTGQGVTEAFF.

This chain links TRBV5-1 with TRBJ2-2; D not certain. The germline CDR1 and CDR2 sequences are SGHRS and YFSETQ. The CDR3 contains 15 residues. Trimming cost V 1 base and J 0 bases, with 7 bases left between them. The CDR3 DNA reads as TGCGCCAGCAGCTTGACGGGTGCGAACACCGGGGAGCTGTTTTTT. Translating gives CASSLTGANTGELFF. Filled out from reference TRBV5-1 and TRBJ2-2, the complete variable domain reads KAGVTQTPRYLIKTRGQQVTLSCSPISGHRSVSWYQQTPGQGLQFLFEYFSETQRNKGNFPGRFSGRQFSNSRSEMNVSTLELGDSALYLCASSLTGANTGELFFGEGSRLTVL.

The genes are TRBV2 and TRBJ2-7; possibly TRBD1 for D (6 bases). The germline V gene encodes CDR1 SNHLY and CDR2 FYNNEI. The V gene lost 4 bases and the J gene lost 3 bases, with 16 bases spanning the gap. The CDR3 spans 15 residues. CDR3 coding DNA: TGTGCCAGCAGTGGTGGGGAAGGGGGTCTCTACGAGCAGTACTTC. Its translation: CASSGGEGGLYEQYF.

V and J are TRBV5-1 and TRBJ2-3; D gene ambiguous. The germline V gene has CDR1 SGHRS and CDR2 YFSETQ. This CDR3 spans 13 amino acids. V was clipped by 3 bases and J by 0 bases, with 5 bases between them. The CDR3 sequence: CASSWSSTDTQYF. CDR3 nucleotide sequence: TGCGCCAGCAGCTGGAGTAGCACAGATACGCAGTATTTT.

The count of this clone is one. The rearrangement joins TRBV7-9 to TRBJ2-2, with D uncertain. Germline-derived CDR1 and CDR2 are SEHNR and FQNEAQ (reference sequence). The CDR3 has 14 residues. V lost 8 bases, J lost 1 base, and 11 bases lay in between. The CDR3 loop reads CASGTSGNTGELFF. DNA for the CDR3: TGTGCCAGCGGAACTTCGGGGAACACCGGGGAGCTGTTTTTT.

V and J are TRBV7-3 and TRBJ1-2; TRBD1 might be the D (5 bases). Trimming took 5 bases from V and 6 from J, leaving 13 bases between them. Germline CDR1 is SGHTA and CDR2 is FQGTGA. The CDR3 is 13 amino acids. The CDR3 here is CASSPSRGDGYTF. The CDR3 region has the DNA TGTGCCAGCAGCCCCTCTCGGGGGGATGGCTACACCTTC.

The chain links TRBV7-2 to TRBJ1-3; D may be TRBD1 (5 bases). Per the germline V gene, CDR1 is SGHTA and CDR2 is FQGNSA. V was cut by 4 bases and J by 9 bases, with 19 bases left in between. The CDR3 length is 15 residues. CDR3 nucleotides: TGTGCCAGCAGCTGGTCCGGGTCACCCGGGGGCACCATATATTTT. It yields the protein CASSWSGSPGGTIYF.

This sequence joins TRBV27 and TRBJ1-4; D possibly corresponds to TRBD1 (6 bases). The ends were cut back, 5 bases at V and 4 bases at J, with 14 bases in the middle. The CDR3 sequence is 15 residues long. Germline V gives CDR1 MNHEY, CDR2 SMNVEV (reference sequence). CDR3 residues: CASSPGQNYNEKLFF. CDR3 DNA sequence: TGTGCCAGCAGTCCAGGACAGAATTATAATGAAAAACTGTTTTTT.